This T cell receptor (beta chain) was sequenced for a study of blood T cell repertoires in COVID-19. On the study more broadly: The study drew acute and convalescent COVID-19 samples from the United States, Italy and Spain. From T cells, B-cell-depleted T cells, or PBMCs came the material, which was cDNA or gDNA.

Original processing methods: Reference gene primers were amplified, and this amplification served to estimate nucleated cell counts. TCRdb's copy holds only in-frame clones and misses some; the assay was immunoSEQ multiplex PCR. That table is the source of V, J and clone size, and D and trimming were worked out from the DNA. The data contain about 95,000 clones, 65% to 85% of them singletons. The trim removed 5 bases at V and 6 bases at J, leaving 10 bases unmatched. The CDR3 spans 15 residues. CDR1 is MNHEY, CDR2 SVGEGT, per germline. The chain couples TRBV6-2 or TRBV6-3 to TRBJ2-4; 7 nucleotides match TRBD1. This clonotype was obtained from a man older than 75 with active or convalescent COVID-19. Sequencing used peripheral blood. CDR3 sequence: CASSQIDRDRNIQYF. CDR3 coding DNA: TGTGCCAGCAGTCAAATCGACAGGGATAGAAACATTCAGTACTTC.